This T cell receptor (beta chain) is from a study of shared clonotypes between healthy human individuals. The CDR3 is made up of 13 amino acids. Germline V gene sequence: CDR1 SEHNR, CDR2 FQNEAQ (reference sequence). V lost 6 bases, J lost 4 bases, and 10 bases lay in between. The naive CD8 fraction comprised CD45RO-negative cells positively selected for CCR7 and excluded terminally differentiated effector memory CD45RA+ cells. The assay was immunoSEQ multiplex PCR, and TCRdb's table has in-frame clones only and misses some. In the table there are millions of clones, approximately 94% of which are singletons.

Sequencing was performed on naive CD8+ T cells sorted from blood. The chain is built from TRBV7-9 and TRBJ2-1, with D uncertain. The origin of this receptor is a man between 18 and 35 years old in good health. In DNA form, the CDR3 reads TGTGCCAGCAGTCAAGGGCCATACAATGAGCAGTTCTTC. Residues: CASSQGPYNEQFF.